This passage covers 20 T cell receptor beta chains from one sample sequenced in a study of response to subunit inactivated influenza vaccine. MiXCR was run by TCRdb on the RT-PCR reads, yielding one entry per CDR3 protein. The data hold 550,000 to 800,000 distinct CDR3 sequences, with more than 11% observed a single time. This specimen consisted of PBMCs from blood, obtained around two weeks before vaccination. The receptors here all came from a man aged 50 or older who received an inactivated influenza vaccine.

In this sample, this clonotype turned up a few times. The rearrangement links TRBV7-2 to TRBJ2-1; D might be TRBD2 (5 bases). The CDR3 runs 17 residues. V was shortened by 1 base and J by 0 bases, with 13 bases between the two germline ends. The germline gives CDR1 SGHTA, CDR2 FQGNSA. The CDR3, as DNA: TGTGCCAGCAGCTTAGTCCCTAGCTCTAGCTCCTACAATGAGCAGTTCTTC. Residues: CASSLVPSSSSYNEQFF.

This clonotype was counted ten times or more. The rearrangement uses TRBV28 and TRBJ2-1; TRBD2 aligns across 10 bases. Germline assignment: CDR1 MDHEN and CDR2 SYDVKM. The CDR3 length is 15 residues. The J segment lost 6 bases and the V segment lost 6 bases, leaving 8 bases of the junction unmatched. The CDR3 DNA reads TGTGCCAGCAGACCCGGAATAGCGGGAGGCAATGAGCAGTTCTTC. Its translation: CASRPGIAGGNEQFF.

This clonotype has just a few counts. The V and J genes are TRBV7-6 and TRBJ2-3; 8 bases are shared with TRBD1. CDR1 is SGHVS, CDR2 FNYEAQ, per germline. The CDR3 is 16 residues long. V was pared by 1 base and J by 2 bases, with 5 bases of the junction left unmatched. The CDR3 reads CASSLVGTGPTDTQYF. CDR3 DNA sequence: TGTGCCAGCAGCTTAGTGGGGACAGGCCCCACAGATACGCAGTATTTT.

This clonotype was observed a handful of times. The V gene is TRBV14, the J gene TRBJ2-1; the match to TRBD1 covers 10 bases. CDR3 length: 15 amino acids. Germline-derived CDR1 and CDR2 are SGHDN and FVKESK. The J segment lost 7 bases and the V segment lost 1 base, leaving 4 bases of the junction unmatched. CDR3 amino acids: CASSQATGGLNEQFF. In nucleotides, the CDR3 is TGTGCCAGCAGCCAAGCGACAGGGGGCTTAAATGAGCAGTTCTTC.

The V call is TRBV15, the J call TRBJ1-2, with 7 bases fitting TRBD1. The germline gives CDR1 LNHNV, CDR2 YYDKDF (reference sequence). Trimming at V came to 3 bases and at J to 4 bases, leaving 5 bases not matched to a gene. CDR3 length: 14 amino acids. The CDR3 bases are TGTGCCACCAGCAGTCCCGGGACAGTCTATGGCTACACCTTC. Amino acid sequence: CATSSPGTVYGYTF. The whole variable domain, remainder taken from reference TRBV15 and TRBJ1-2, is DAMVIQNPRYQVTQFGKPVTLSCSQTLNHNVMYWYQQKSSQAPKLLFHYYDKDFNNEADTPDNFQSRRPNTSFCFLDIRSPGLGDTAMYLCATSSPGTVYGYTFGSGTRLTVV.

This clonotype was recorded a few times. The chain combines TRBV9 with TRBJ2-2; a possible D gene is TRBD2 (6 bases). Germline CDR1 SGDLS, CDR2 YYNGEE. The CDR3 runs 15 residues. Trimming stripped 0 bases from V and 5 bases from J, with 11 bases between. CDR3 sequence (DNA): TGTGCCAGCAGCGTAGGGGGGGTTGAGACCGGGGAGCTGTTTTTT. This translates into CASSVGGVETGELFF.

The chain joins TRBV20-1 to TRBJ1-1; 8 bases map to TRBD1. The CDR3 is 16 residues long. V was pared by 5 bases and J by 4 bases, with 15 bases of the junction left unmatched. Germline CDR1 reads DFQATT; CDR2 reads SNEGSKA (reference sequence). In DNA form, the CDR3 reads TGCAGTGCTCATATTGGGCAGGGGGCGAGGGGCACTGAAGCTTTCTTT. Translating gives CSAHIGQGARGTEAFF.

This clonotype was seen only a few times. This chain joins TRBV19 and TRBJ2-7, with D unclear. The CDR3 runs to 14 residues. Germline V gives CDR1 LNHDA, CDR2 SQIVND (reference sequence). V was clipped by 2 bases and J by 1 base, with 9 bases between them. Here the CDR3 DNA reads TGTGCCAGTAGTATACAGACGGGTTCCTACGAGCAGTACTTC. Translated, it gives CASSIQTGSYEQYF.

This chain uses TRBV6-6 with TRBJ2-3; D uncertain. The CDR3 contains 12 residues. CDR1 and CDR2 from the germline V gene are MNHNY and SVGAGI (reference sequence). Trimming removed 6 bases from V and 9 bases from J, with 13 bases in between. The CDR3 DNA reads TGTGCCAGCAGAACCGCCCCGGACACGCAGTATTTT. Protein sequence: CASRTAPDTQYF.

This clonotype turned up a few times. V is TRBV20-1 and J is TRBJ2-1; tentative D call: TRBD1 (6 bases). The germline CDR1 and CDR2 sequences are DFQATT and SNEGSKA (reference sequence). The ends were cut back, 6 bases at V and 1 base at J, with 16 bases in the middle. This CDR3 contains 15 residues. The CDR3 reads CSAKGHLESYNEQFF. In DNA form, the CDR3 reads TGCAGTGCAAAGGGACATCTGGAATCCTACAATGAGCAGTTCTTC.

This clonotype was counted ten times or more. The rearrangement links TRBV7-2 to TRBJ2-1, with TRBD2 matching 7 bases. Germline V gives CDR1 SGHTA, CDR2 FQGNSA. The CDR3 consists of 15 residues. With V trimmed by 4 bases and J by 5 bases, 8 bases remained unmatched. The CDR3 protein is CASSYPGLVHNEQFF. As DNA, the CDR3 is TGTGCCAGCAGCTACCCCGGACTAGTCCACAATGAGCAGTTCTTC.

This chain joins TRBV7-8 and TRBJ2-1, with D possibly matching TRBD1 (5 bases). This CDR3 has 19 amino acids. Germline V CDR1 and CDR2: SGHVS, FQNEAQ. V lost 3 bases to trimming and J lost 0 bases, with 21 bases between them. The CDR3 here is CASSLRPGFQPISYNEQFF. For the CDR3, the DNA is TGTGCCAGCAGCTTGCGGCCAGGGTTCCAGCCCATCTCCTACAATGAGCAGTTCTTC.

This clonotype was observed many times. This chain's CDR3 is CASSLDTQETQYF. DNA for the CDR3: TGCGCCAGCAGCTTGGACACCCAAGAGACCCAGTACTTC. The V call is TRBV5-1, the J call TRBJ2-5; unclear D gene. The CDR3 is 13 residues long. The V gene's germline CDR1 is SGHRS and CDR2 YFSETQ. The ends were cut back, 0 bases at V and 1 base at J, with 4 bases in the middle.

In the case of this clonotype: A read error may account for a junction end that differs from germline. This chain connects TRBV7-8 to TRBJ2-5; possibly TRBD2 for D (5 bases). This CDR3 has 14 amino acids. CDR1 is SGHVS, CDR2 FQNEAQ, per germline. CDR3 DNA sequence: TGTGCCAGCAGCTTAGTGCGGGCTGGGGAGACCCAGAACTTC. This sequence encodes CASSLVRAGETQNF.

The V gene is TRBV19, the J gene TRBJ2-6, with unresolved D. Germline values: CDR1 LNHDA, CDR2 SQIVND (reference sequence). The CDR3 spans 15 residues. With 4 bases removed from V and 0 bases from J, the gap between germline ends came to 7 bases. In DNA form, the CDR3 reads TGTGCCAGTAGTAAAGTCTACTCTGGGGCCAACGTCCTGACTTTC. Protein: CASSKVYSGANVLTF.

Many counts were recorded for this clonotype. This rearrangement joins TRBV2 to TRBJ2-1; 12 bases line up with TRBD2. This CDR3 has 16 residues. V shed 7 bases and J 4 bases; nucleotides not matched to a gene: 8. From germline, CDR1 is SNHLY and CDR2 FYNNEI. The CDR3 loop reads CASTLAGGNLYNEQFF. Here the CDR3 DNA reads TGTGCCAGCACACTAGCGGGGGGCAATCTTTACAATGAGCAGTTCTTC.

This clonotype was picked up a small number of times. The rearrangement links TRBV5-1 to TRBJ2-5, with D tentatively TRBD1 or TRBD2 (5 bases each). The V gene lost 0 bases and the J gene lost 4 bases, with 16 bases spanning the gap. CDR1 is SGHRS, CDR2 YFSETQ, per germline. This CDR3 is built from 16 residues. CDR3 amino acids: CASSLAEGRRGETQYF. CDR3 sequence (DNA): TGCGCCAGCAGCTTGGCCGAGGGGCGAAGGGGAGAGACCCAGTACTTC.

The chain joins TRBV6-2 or TRBV6-3 to TRBJ2-2; D unresolved. Germline V gene data show CDR1 as MNHEY and CDR2 as SVGEGT. The CDR3 runs 16 residues. Trimming removed 0 bases at V and 4 bases at J, with 12 bases between. CDR3 coding DNA: TGTGCCAGCAGTTACTCTAGATCAAGCATCACCGGGGAGCTGTTTTTT. It translates to CASSYSRSSITGELFF.

This clonotype turned up a few times. CDR3 coding DNA: TGTGCCAGCAGTTTCCGTTCTAGCGGGAGTGTTACAGATACGCAGTATTTT. It yields the protein CASSFRSSGSVTDTQYF. V usage is TRBV12-3 or TRBV12-4 and J usage is TRBJ2-3; TRBD2 matches at 10 bases. With 3 bases clipped from V and 3 bases from J, the junction kept 9 bases outside the gene matches. The CDR3 covers 17 residues.

In this sample, this clonotype turned up a few times. The J gene is TRBJ2-2, the V gene TRBV11-2; D may be TRBD1 (6 bases). This CDR3 spans 15 amino acids. Germline CDR1 reads SGHAT; CDR2 reads FQNNGV. The ends were cut back, 5 bases at V and 5 bases at J, with 15 bases in the middle. The CDR3 DNA is TGTGCCAGCAGCCCGGGACACATTCGGACCGGGGAGCTGTTTTTT. Protein product: CASSPGHIRTGELFF.